One T cell receptor beta chain is described in this entry. Its antigen remains unknown. CDR3 length equals 15 residues. From germline, CDR1 is SQVTM and CDR2 ANQGSEA. This sample was taken from a study of T cells expressing NK-cell markers. Study results and caveats: Over 5 donors showed dominant NKG2C+ clonotypes comprising roughly 1.0-7.5% of their CD8+ T cells.

TCRdb re-called the 5' RACE reads and gives one entry per CDR3 protein, without DNA. The sample table includes a few hundred thousand distinct CDR3 sequences. This clonotype originated in a man aged 18 to 69 in good health. The V call is TRBV29-1, the J call TRBJ2-1; lacking DNA, the TRBD1 call made by TCRdb goes unchecked. Sequencing used blood T cells: a sorted CD56 or NKG2C T cell subset, CD4+ or CD8+ T cells, or bulk PBMC T cells (not recorded which). CDR3 loop: CSVERPQGANNEQFF.